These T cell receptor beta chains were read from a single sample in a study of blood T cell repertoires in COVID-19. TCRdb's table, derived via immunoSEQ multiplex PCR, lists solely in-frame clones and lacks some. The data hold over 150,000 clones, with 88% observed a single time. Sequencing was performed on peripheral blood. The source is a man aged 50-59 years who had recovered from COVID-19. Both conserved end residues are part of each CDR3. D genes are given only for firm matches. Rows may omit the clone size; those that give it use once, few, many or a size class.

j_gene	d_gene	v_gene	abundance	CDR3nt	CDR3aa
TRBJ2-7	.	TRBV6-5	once	TGTGCCAGCAGTCGAAGCGGTTACGAGCAGTACTTC	CASSRSGYEQYF
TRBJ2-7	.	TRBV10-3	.	TGTGCCGCACAGGGTTACAGGGCACAATTTTACGAGCAGTACTTC	CAAQGYRAQFYEQYF
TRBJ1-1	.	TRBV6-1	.	TGTGCCAGCAGTGAAAGGGCCCCGAGGGCTGAAGCTTTCTTT	CASSERAPRAEAFF
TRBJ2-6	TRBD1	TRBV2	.	TGTGCCAGCAGTGAGGGGACAGGGTCGGGGGCCAACGTCCTGACTTTC	CASSEGTGSGANVLTF
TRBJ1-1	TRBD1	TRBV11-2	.	TGTGCCAGCAGCTGGTCGACAGGGCAAGCTTTCTTT	CASSWSTGQAFF
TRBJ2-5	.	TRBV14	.	TGTGCCAGCAGCCAAAAGGGGGTAGTGAAGACCCAGTACTTC	CASSQKGVVKTQYF
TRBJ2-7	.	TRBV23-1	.	TGCGCCAGCAGTCGTTCGAGCGGCAACTACGAGCAGTACTTC	CASSRSSGNYEQYF
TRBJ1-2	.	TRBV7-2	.	TGTGCCAGCAGCTTTTCGGGGGGTGGCTACACCTTC	CASSFSGGGYTF
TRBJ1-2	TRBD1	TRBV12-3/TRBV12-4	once	TGTGCCAGCAGTGCAACAGGGGGTGGTGGCTACACCTTC	CASSATGGGGYTF
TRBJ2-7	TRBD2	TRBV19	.	TGTGCCAGTAGTCCCGCGGGGGTGGCAAACTACGAGCAGTACTTC	CASSPAGVANYEQYF
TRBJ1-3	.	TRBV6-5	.	TGTGCCAGCAGTTCGCCGGGTGGAAACACCATATATTTT	CASSSPGGNTIYF
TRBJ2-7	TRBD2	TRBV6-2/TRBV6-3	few	TGTGCCAGCAGTTATCTAGCGGGAGACGGCGAGCAGTACTTC	CASSYLAGDGEQYF
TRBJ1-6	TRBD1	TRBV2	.	TGTGCCAGCAGTGAAGGAGGGGGCCCTAATTCACCCCTCCACTTT	CASSEGGGPNSPLHF
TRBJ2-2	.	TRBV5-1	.	TGCGCCAGCAGCCCCGGACATAGCCGAACAGACACCGGGGAGCTGTTTTTT	CASSPGHSRTDTGELFF
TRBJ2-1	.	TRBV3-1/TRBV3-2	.	TGTGCCAGCAGCCAAGATACCCGCGACAATGAGCAGTTCTTC	CASSQDTRDNEQFF
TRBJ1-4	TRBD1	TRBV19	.	TGTGCCAGTAGTACCACAGGGGTTGAAAAACTGTTTTTT	CASSTTGVEKLFF
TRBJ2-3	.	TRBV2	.	TGTGCCAGCAGTGAAGCGCTAAGCACAGATACGCAGTATTTT	CASSEALSTDTQYF
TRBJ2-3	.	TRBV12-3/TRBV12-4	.	TGTGCCAGCAGTTTGATCCCTTCCGAGTCGTATTTT	CASSLIPSESYF
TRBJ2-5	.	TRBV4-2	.	TGTGCCAGCAGCCAAGAGTGGGGGCAGTTGGAGACCCAGTACTTC	CASSQEWGQLETQYF
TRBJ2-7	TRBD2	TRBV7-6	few	TGTGCCAGCAGCTTAGCAGCGGGGTACGAGCAGTACTTC	CASSLAAGYEQYF
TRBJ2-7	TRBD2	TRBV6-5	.	TGTGCCAGCAGTTCCCCGGGGGGGAGCTCCTACGAGCAGTACTTC	CASSSPGGSSYEQYF
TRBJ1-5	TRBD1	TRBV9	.	TGTGCCAGCAGCGGGACAGGGCGCAATCAGCCCCAGCATTTT	CASSGTGRNQPQHF
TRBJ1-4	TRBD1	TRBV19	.	TGTGCCAGTAAAGGGACAGCCTCTAATGAAAAACTGTTTTTT	CASKGTASNEKLFF